The sequence of this T cell receptor (beta chain) was determined in a study of blood T cell repertoires in COVID-19. Clones were sequenced by immunoSEQ multiplex PCR, and TCRdb holds only the in-frame ones, with some missing. The sample yields approximately 150,000 clones, about 87% seen once. Germline V lookup: CDR1 MNHNS, CDR2 SASEGT. V shed 0 bases and J shed 4 bases, with 12 bases lying between them. CDR3 length: 15 residues. The clonotype comes from a woman aged 45-59 years with active or convalescent COVID-19. The J gene is TRBJ1-2, the V gene TRBV6-1; TRBD1 is a possible D gene (6 bases). Sequenced input: peripheral blood. The CDR3: CASSEAPGAGYGYTF. CDR3 nucleotides: TGTGCCAGCAGTGAAGCGCCAGGGGCGGGCTATGGCTACACCTTC.